A selection of T cell receptor beta chains follows, all from one sample in a study of OX40 agonist ivuxolimab in advanced cancers. Repertoires were generated with immunoSEQ multiplex PCR, while TCRdb's copy carries only in-frame clones and drops some. The data show about 32,000 clones, roughly 80% seen once. This material consisted of CD4+ or CD8+ T cells sorted from blood, taken in a trial of the OX40 agonist ivuxolimab. Receptors originate from an adult with an advanced solid tumor such as melanoma, head and neck, liver or kidney cancer. Both conserved end residues are part of each CDR3. The D gene is left open where the match is weak. Size values are once, few and many counts, or a class for expanded clones, and some rows have none.

>TRBJ1-2|.|.|TRBV6-5
CASSENTGRRGYTF
TGTGCCAGCAGTGAAAACACCGGCAGGCGCGGCTACACCTTC
>TRBJ2-1|.|.|TRBV5-5
CASSLVKGGDNEQFF
TGTGCCAGCAGCTTGGTAAAAGGAGGGGACAATGAGCAGTTCTTC
>TRBJ2-7|.|TRBD1|TRBV6-6
CASSYSGTGLGEQYF
TGTGCCAGCAGTTACTCAGGGACAGGGCTTGGAGAGCAGTACTTC
>TRBJ1-4|.|TRBD1|TRBV5-4
CASSFNRGSNEKLFF
TGTGCCAGCAGCTTTAACAGGGGCTCTAATGAAAAACTGTTTTTT
>TRBJ2-1|.|TRBD2|TRBV30
CAWSPGTSGGNEQFF
TGTGCCTGGAGTCCCGGGACTAGCGGGGGCAATGAGCAGTTCTTC
>TRBJ1-3|.|.|TRBV6-5
CASTAQTHSGNTIYF
TGTGCCAGCACAGCCCAGACCCACTCTGGAAACACCATATATTTT
>TRBJ2-7|.|.|TRBV7-2
CASSLNGARRGYEQYF
TGTGCCAGCAGCTTAAATGGGGCACGGCGGGGCTACGAGCAGTACTTC
>TRBJ2-5|.|.|TRBV7-6
CASSRTTLQETQYF
TGTGCCAGCAGCAGGACAACACTTCAAGAGACCCAGTACTTC
>TRBJ2-2|.|TRBD1|TRBV19
CASSILPGQGRAGELFF
TGTGCCAGTAGTATTTTACCGGGACAGGGGAGAGCCGGGGAGCTGTTTTTT
>TRBJ1-2|.|TRBD1|TRBV5-5
CASSAGTGYGYTF
TGTGCCAGCAGCGCCGGGACAGGGTACGGCTACACCTTC
>TRBJ2-3|.|.|TRBV10-1
CASSAQEDTQYF
TGCGCCAGCAGTGCCCAAGAAGATACGCAGTATTTT
>TRBJ2-3|.|.|TRBV5-6
CASSLETDTQYF
TGTGCCAGCAGCTTGGAGACAGATACGCAGTATTTT
>TRBJ2-7|few|TRBD2|TRBV12-5
CASGLPSGESDEQYF
TGTGCTAGTGGTTTACCTAGCGGGGAATCCGACGAGCAGTACTTC
>TRBJ2-5|medium-sized|TRBD1|TRBV19
CASSRTGSRETQYF
TGTGCCAGTAGTCGGACAGGGTCGAGGGAGACCCAGTACTTC
>TRBJ1-3|.|.|TRBV6-5
CASSSRDGNTIYF
TGTGCCAGCAGTTCTCGCGATGGAAACACCATATATTTT
>TRBJ2-7|.|.|TRBV11-3
CASSRGPEGPCYEQYF
TGTGCCAGCAGCCGAGGCCCGGAGGGGCCATGCTACGAGCAGTACTTC
>TRBJ2-7|.|TRBD2|TRBV4-1
CASSPRGLAGGTSYEQYF
TGCGCCAGCAGCCCTCGGGGGCTAGCGGGAGGTACTTCCTACGAGCAGTACTTC
>TRBJ1-3|.|TRBD1|TRBV5-1
CASSPDRVGNTIYF
TGCGCCAGCAGCCCGGACAGGGTAGGAAACACCATATATTTT
>TRBJ2-2|few|.|TRBV7-2
CASSLGRGLIGGNTGELFF
TGTGCCAGCAGCTTAGGCAGGGGATTAATCGGGGGTAACACCGGGGAGCTGTTTTTT
>TRBJ1-1|.|.|TRBV5-1
CASSLGMNTEAFF
TGCGCCAGCAGCTTGGGAATGAACACTGAAGCTTTCTTT
>TRBJ2-7|.|.|TRBV5-5
CASSFGQVSIYEQYF
TGTGCCAGCAGCTTTGGGCAGGTTTCAATCTACGAGCAGTACTTC
>TRBJ2-6|.|.|TRBV14
CASRSSGSSGANVLTF
TGTGCCAGCAGATCCTCAGGGTCCTCTGGGGCCAACGTCCTGACTTTC
>TRBJ2-3|.|TRBD2|TRBV19
CASRELAGGTDTQYF
TGTGCCAGTAGAGAACTAGCGGGGGGAACAGATACGCAGTATTTT
>TRBJ1-1|.|.|TRBV18
CASSPQGSNTEAFF
TGTGCCAGCTCCCCTCAGGGGTCGAACACTGAAGCTTTCTTT
>TRBJ1-5|.|.|TRBV19
CASSAYSNQPQHF
TGTGCCAGTAGTGCATATAGCAATCAGCCCCAGCATTTT
>TRBJ1-6|.|.|TRBV2
CASREAGTDYSPLHF
TGTGCCAGCAGGGAGGCCGGGACGGACTATTCACCCCTCCACTTT
>TRBJ2-4|.|TRBD1|TRBV4-3
CASSQDVTGDTKNIQYF
TGCGCCAGCAGCCAAGACGTGACAGGGGATACCAAAAACATTCAGTACTTC
>TRBJ2-3|.|TRBD2|TRBV4-3
CASSRGTSGTTDTQYF
TGCGCCAGCAGCCGAGGGACTAGCGGGACAACAGATACGCAGTATTTT
>TRBJ2-2|.|.|TRBV12-5
CASGLGAGAGELFF
TGTGCTAGTGGTTTGGGGGCAGGGGCCGGGGAGCTGTTTTTT
>TRBJ2-1|.|TRBD2|TRBV2
CASSEWSGVYNEQFF
TGTGCCAGCAGTGAATGGAGCGGGGTCTACAATGAGCAGTTCTTC
>TRBJ1-5|.|.|TRBV6-8
CASRRDGNQPQHF
TGTGCCAGCAGGCGGGACGGAAATCAGCCCCAGCATTTT
>TRBJ2-3|.|.|TRBV5-5
CASRPQRGTDTQYF
TGTGCCAGCCGACCACAGCGTGGCACAGATACGCAGTATTTT
>TRBJ2-2|.|.|TRBV28
CAAGLAGLNTGELFF
TGTGCCGCGGGGTTGGCGGGTTTGAACACCGGGGAGCTGTTTTTT
>TRBJ2-7|.|.|TRBV15
CATSRGREREQYF
TGTGCCACCAGCAGAGGAAGGGAACGGGAGCAGTACTTC
>TRBJ1-1|.|.|TRBV2
CASNGQLMNTEAFF
TGTGCCAGCAACGGACAGCTTATGAACACTGAAGCTTTCTTT